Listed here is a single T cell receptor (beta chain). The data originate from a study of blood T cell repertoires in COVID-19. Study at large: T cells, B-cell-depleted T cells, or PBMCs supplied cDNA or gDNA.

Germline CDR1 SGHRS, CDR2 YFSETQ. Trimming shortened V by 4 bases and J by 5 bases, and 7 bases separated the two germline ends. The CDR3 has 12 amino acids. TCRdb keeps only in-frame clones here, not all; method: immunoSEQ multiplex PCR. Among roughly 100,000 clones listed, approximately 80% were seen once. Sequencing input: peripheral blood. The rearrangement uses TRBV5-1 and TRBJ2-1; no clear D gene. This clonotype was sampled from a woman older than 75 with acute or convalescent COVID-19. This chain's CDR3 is CASSKTDNEQFF. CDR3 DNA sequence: TGCGCCAGCAGCAAAACTGACAATGAGCAGTTCTTC.